The T cell receptor (beta chain) under discussion was sequenced for a study of T cells after yellow fever vaccination. Study background: The SMART-Seq v4 Ultra Low Input method served to prepare the low-cell-number fractions.

In TCRdb, the 5' RACE reads were re-called with MiXCR into one record per CDR3 protein. The sample has some 340,000 distinct CDR3 sequences, approximately 12% seen once. Whole-study results and caveats: Booster samples showed a return of most primary-vaccination clones (around 96% CD4, over 70% CD8). A limited proportion of clonotypes was detected within both the CD4 and CD8 compartments.

The V gene's germline CDR1 is DFQATT and CDR2 SNEGSKA (reference sequence). There are 14 residues in the CDR3. Trimming at V came to 5 bases and at J to 7 bases, leaving 8 bases not matched to a gene. With respect to this clonotype: Its specificity is not known.

The origin of this receptor is a man between 18 and 29 years old who received the YFV17D yellow fever vaccine. This sequence joins TRBV20-1 and TRBJ1-6; 7 nucleotides agree with TRBD1. The sequencing used CD4+ T cells sorted from PBMCs, collected 45 days after the yellow fever booster vaccination. The CDR3 protein is CSARMTGLNSPLHF. The DNA for the CDR3 is TGCAGTGCTCGAATGACAGGGTTGAATTCACCCCTCCACTTT.